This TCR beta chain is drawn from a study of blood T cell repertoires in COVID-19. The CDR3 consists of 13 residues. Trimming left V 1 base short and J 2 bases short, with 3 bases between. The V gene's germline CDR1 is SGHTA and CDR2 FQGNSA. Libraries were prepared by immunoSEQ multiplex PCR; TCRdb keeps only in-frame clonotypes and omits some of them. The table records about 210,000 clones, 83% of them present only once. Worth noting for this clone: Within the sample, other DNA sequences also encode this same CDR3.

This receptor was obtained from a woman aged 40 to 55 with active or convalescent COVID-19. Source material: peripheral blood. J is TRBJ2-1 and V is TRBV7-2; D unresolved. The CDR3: CASSLGPYNEQFF. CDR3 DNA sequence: TGTGCCAGCAGCTTAGGGCCCTACAATGAGCAGTTCTTC. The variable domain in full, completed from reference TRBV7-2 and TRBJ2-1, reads GAGVSQSPSNKVTEKGKDVELRCDPISGHTALYWYRQSLGQGLEFLIYFQGNSAPDKSGLPSDRFSAERTGGSVSTLTIQRTQQEDSAVYLCASSLGPYNEQFFGPGTRLTVL.